This TCR beta chain appears in the sequencing data of a study of blood T cell repertoires in COVID-19. Background on the study: Some COVID-19 samples were acute and others convalescent; all came from the United States, Italy and Spain. Nucleic acid was either cDNA or gDNA, and it came from T cells, B-cell-depleted T cells, or PBMCs.

Germline CDR1 reads SGHAT; CDR2 reads FQNNGV. CDR3 length: 14 residues. V dropped 6 bases and J dropped 8; count of bases not matched to a gene: 9. In the original processing: Amplification from reference gene primers served as the basis for estimated nucleated cell counts. The assay was immunoSEQ multiplex PCR, and TCRdb's table has in-frame clones only and misses some. The V and J calls and clone size come from that table; D and trimming were worked out from the DNA. There are roughly 90,000 clones in the sample; 75% to 90% occur only once, and approximately 34% lies in the top ten. Sequencing used peripheral blood. The rearrangement links TRBV11-2 to TRBJ2-5; 10 positions agree with TRBD2. The clonotype originates from a woman of 80 years or more with active or convalescent COVID-19. DNA of the CDR3: TGTGCCAGCAGGTCAGCGGGAGGGATTCGAACCCAGTACTTC. Translated: CASRSAGGIRTQYF.